What follows describes a single T cell receptor (beta chain). As yet, its antigen is unknown. The blood RNA (from unsorted whole blood) was obtained, and germline DNA was also extracted. This sample is drawn from a study of tumor-infiltrating lymphocytes in primary liver carcinoma. Study details: These were node-negative, non-metastatic T1-T3 tumors of roughly 4 to 10 cm. Study-level findings and limits: Between tumor regions, pairs overlapped more than tumor-adjacent and tumor-blood pairs did.

The CDR3 runs 16 residues. The germline gives CDR1 SGHDT, CDR2 YYEEEE. J was trimmed by 3 bases and V by 4 bases; bases with no gene match: 9. From 500 ng of total RNA, TCR beta-specific cDNA was reverse-transcribed using a constant-region primer. Slightly modified ARM-PCR with three nested multiplex PCR rounds yielded TCR beta libraries. Investigators reported that the first two PCR rounds, at around 11 cycles each, used TRBV1-TRBV30 forward primers with a C-beta reverse primer. TCRdb independently ran MiXCR on the multiplex PCR reads; one entry per CDR3 protein. The sample holds about 330,000 distinct CDR3 sequences, approximately 65% seen once.

Sample: peripheral blood. This sequence originates from a man in his forties with primary liver carcinoma and hepatitis B virus infection. The rearrangement links TRBV5-6 to TRBJ2-2, with 7 bases matching TRBD1. The CDR3 region has the DNA TGTGCCAGCAGCCACGGACAGGCTGCCTACACCGGGGAGCTGTTTTTT. Translated, it gives CASSHGQAAYTGELFF.